These 12 T cell receptor beta chains were all obtained from the same sample, sequenced in a study of cytomegalovirus exposure and HLA in healthy donors (dated by TCRdb to between 2016 and 2019). Libraries were constructed by the immunoSEQ multiplex PCR assay. A mixture of 60 forward primers for TCR Vbeta segments and 13 reverse primers for TCR Jbeta segments was used in the multiplex PCR. In TCRdb, the immuneACCESS table is reduced to in-frame sequences with V and J assigned. These tables do not hold every clone; where another copy was compared, an unresolved V gene accounts for under half, and the others remain unexplained. For this sample there are about 130,000 clones; about 80% appear just once. Of the sample, around 1.8% falls within the top ten clones. The specimen sequenced was PBMCs. Receptors originate from a woman aged 45 to 65 in good health and CMV-seronegative.

The genes are TRBV19 and TRBJ2-5; 10 bases match TRBD2. The CDR3 is made up of 16 amino acids. From germline, CDR1 is LNHDA and CDR2 SQIVND (reference sequence). Trimming at V came to 8 bases and at J to 5 bases, leaving 14 bases not matched to a gene. This chain's CDR3 is CASRTLAGTGGETQYF. The DNA of the CDR3 is TGTGCCAGTCGGACACTAGCGGGGACCGGCGGGGAGACCCAGTACTTC.

This clone was seen a few times. The chain joins TRBV4-2 to TRBJ1-1; TRBD1 agrees at 8 bases. The CDR3 covers 16 residues. The trim removed 4 bases at V and 11 bases at J, leaving 18 bases unmatched. CDR1 and CDR2 (germline): LGHNA, YNFKEQ. The CDR3 spells CASSPGRGQDLFGAFF. The DNA for the CDR3 is TGTGCCAGCAGCCCAGGGAGGGGACAGGACTTATTCGGGGCTTTCTTT.

A note on this clone: The junction and the germline gene differ at one end; a read error may be behind it. The chain is built from TRBV10-3 and TRBJ2-7; D is possibly TRBD1 (6 bases). The germline V gene encodes CDR1 ENHRY and CDR2 SYGVKD. This CDR3 is built from 13 residues. CDR3 DNA sequence: TGTGCCGTCAGTGAGTATGGGGGCTATGAGCAGTACTTC. It specifies CAVSEYGGYEQYF.

V is TRBV7-2 and J is TRBJ1-2; D is ambiguous. CDR3 length equals 12 residues. Germline assignment: CDR1 SGHTA and CDR2 FQGNSA. Trimming stripped 4 bases from V and 9 bases from J, with 12 bases between. The DNA for the CDR3 is TGTGCCAGCAGCTCAAACAGTAGTCGCTACACCTTC. Encoded protein: CASSSNSSRYTF.

This clone was observed a handful of times. This chain uses TRBV4-1 with TRBJ1-4; no definite D call. The CDR3 contains 14 residues. Germline values: CDR1 MGHRA, CDR2 YSYEKL. Trimming shortened V by 3 bases and J by 0 bases, and 5 bases separated the two germline ends. CDR3 bases: TGCGCCAGCAGCCATCTTGCAACTAATGAAAAACTGTTTTTT. It is translated as CASSHLATNEKLFF.

V and J are TRBV18 and TRBJ2-7, with D possibly being TRBD1 (5 bases). Deletions cut 2 bases from V and 4 bases from J, with 12 bases between. CDR1 KGHSH and CDR2 LQKENI come from the germline V gene. This CDR3 region has 14 residues. CDR3 coding DNA: TGTGCCAGCTCACCAGGGGCCGACCCTTACGAGCAGTACGTC. It encodes CASSPGADPYEQYV.

The chain recombines TRBV14 with TRBJ1-4; 8 nucleotides line up with TRBD1. V was clipped by 1 base and J by 10 bases; unmatched bases: 5. Germline lookup yields CDR1 SGHDN and CDR2 FVKESK. CDR3 length: 14 amino acids. The CDR3 here is CASSQAGGRGKLFF. Here the CDR3 DNA reads TGTGCCAGCAGCCAAGCAGGGGGCCGCGGAAAACTGTTTTTT.

The CDR3 DNA sequence: TGTGCCAGCAGCTTGGGGCAACCCTACTACGAGCAGTACGTC. This gives the protein CASSLGQPYYEQYV. V usage is TRBV6-1 and J usage is TRBJ2-7; possible D gene TRBD1, 5 bases. Germline assignment: CDR1 MNHNS and CDR2 SASEGT. The CDR3 length is 14 residues. With 6 bases removed from V and 3 bases from J, the gap between germline ends came to 15 bases.

Only one count was recorded for this clone. J is TRBJ2-3 and V is TRBV7-2; tentatively, D is TRBD2 (5 bases). Trimming cost V 5 bases and J 1 base, with 13 bases left between them. Germline V gives CDR1 SGHTA, CDR2 FQGNSA. This CDR3 is 15 amino acids long. The CDR3 sequence is CASSPTMGGTDTQYF. CDR3 DNA: TGTGCCAGCAGCCCAACAATGGGAGGCACAGATACGCAGTATTTT.

In this sample, this clone turned up a few times. The V and J genes are TRBV4-3 and TRBJ1-4; weak D call: TRBD1 (6 bases). This CDR3 comprises 15 residues. V gave up 5 bases and J gave up 3 bases, with 13 bases separating them. CDR1 LGHNA and CDR2 YSLEER come from the germline V gene. The DNA of the CDR3 is TGCGCCAGCAGCAACTATCGGACAGCTAATGAAAAACTGTTTTTT. Its translation is CASSNYRTANEKLFF.

The chain combines TRBV23-1 with TRBJ2-7; D possibly corresponds to TRBD1 (6 bases). TRBV23-1 is an ORF, with its function uncertain. Trimming removed 0 bases from V and 2 bases from J, with 8 bases in between. CDR3 length equals 14 residues. CDR3: CASSQSWDTYEQYV. The DNA for the CDR3 is TGCGCCAGCAGTCAATCATGGGACACCTACGAGCAGTACGTC.

This chain connects TRBV6-4 to TRBJ1-2, with 7 bases fitting TRBD1. From germline, CDR1 is MRHNA and CDR2 SNTAGT. The CDR3 covers 15 residues. V shed 3 bases and J 5 bases; nucleotides not matched to a gene: 9. The CDR3 sequence is CASSETGETSYGYTF. The CDR3 DNA sequence: TGTGCCAGCAGTGAAACAGGGGAGACGTCTTATGGCTACACCTTC.